This record covers a single TCR beta chain. Its antigen remains unknown. Replicate PCRs for sorted subsets used around 200 ng DNA; this equaled tens of thousands of T cell genomes. Data came from immunoSEQ multiplex PCR; TCRdb stores just in-frame clones and leaves some out. The sample has 1.5 million to 2.5 million clones; about 94% are singletons. Selected positively for CCR7 and CD45RO-negative, naive CD8 cells excluded terminally differentiated effector memory CD45RA+ cells. This CDR3 is 14 amino acids long. The ends were cut back, 5 bases at V and 5 bases at J, with 14 bases in the middle. Per germline, CDR1 MNHNS and CDR2 SASEGT. This sample stems from a study of shared clonotypes between healthy human individuals. Study-wide results and limits: It was the non-shared clonotypes that had lower generation probabilities than clonotypes shared by all four donors.

This TCR derives from a young man in good health. The chain employs TRBV6-1 and TRBJ2-3; D is unresolved. Source material: naive CD8+ T cells sorted from blood. The CDR3 reads CASSLLKGGDTQYF. For the CDR3, the DNA is TGTGCCAGCAGTCTGCTTAAAGGTGGAGATACGCAGTATTTT.